This T cell receptor beta chain was sequenced in a study of OX40 agonist ivuxolimab in advanced cancers. This clone has only one observation. What it recognizes is unknown. Whole-study findings and limits: There were, on average, more expanded clones in CD8+ T cells than in CD4+.

Sampled blood was obtained at baseline, cycle 4 day 1, and cycle 7 day 1. Sequencing was performed with immunoSEQ multiplex PCR; in TCRdb, only in-frame clones are kept and a portion is missing. This sample carries 59,000 or so clones, approximately 82% of them seen once, and the ten largest clones take less than 4.5%. Germline CDR1 reads SGHAT; CDR2 reads FQNNGV. The CDR3 covers 17 residues. Trimming cost V 5 bases and J 3 bases; bases outside gene matches: 13. The sequenced sample was CD4+ or CD8+ T cells sorted from blood, obtained in a trial of the OX40 agonist ivuxolimab. The clonotype comes from an adult with an advanced solid tumor such as melanoma, head and neck, liver or kidney cancer. The J gene is TRBJ1-2, the V gene TRBV11-2; 9 positions agree with TRBD1. CDR3 protein: CASSPTTGGWLHYGYTF. The CDR3, as DNA: TGTGCCAGCAGCCCAACTACAGGGGGCTGGTTGCACTATGGCTACACCTTC.